This entry features one TCR beta chain sequence. Original handling: From reference gene primer amplification, estimates of nucleated cell counts were derived. Here immunoSEQ multiplex PCR was the method, and the copy in TCRdb shows in-frame clones only, minus some. V and J calls and clone size are as listed in that table; D and trimming were resolved from the DNA. The table lists approximately 190,000 clones, nearly 90% of them singletons. The germline V and J ends were trimmed by 9 bases and 0 bases, with 8 bases remaining between them. CDR3 size: 13 residues. Germline V gene lookup returns CDR1 MRHNA and CDR2 SNTAGT. This specimen comes from a study of blood T cell repertoires in COVID-19. The wider study: Samples representing acute and convalescent COVID-19 were sourced from the United States, Italy and Spain.

The source is a man aged 60 to 69 with active or convalescent COVID-19. The chain joins TRBV6-4 to TRBJ2-2; D gene unclear. Material: peripheral blood. DNA for the CDR3: TGTGCCAGGCCAGGCGCGAACACCGGGGAGCTGTTTTTT. Its translation: CARPGANTGELFF.